This T cell receptor (beta chain) stems from a study of glioma-infiltrating T cells. The germline V and J ends were trimmed by 1 base and 2 bases, with 8 bases remaining between them. The germline gives CDR1 MDHEN, CDR2 SYDVKM. The CDR3 has 14 residues. Notes on the study in general: CDR3 overlap between tissue and blood was very small. Tissue-blood divergence was below expectation in non-neoplastic patients, above in gliomas.

Worth noting for this clonotype: No antigen is known for it.

Amplification of TCR alpha and beta CDR3 regions from RNA used iRepertoire nested multiplex PCR. One-step reverse transcription and amplification started from approximately 100-400 ng of tissue mRNA or PBMC total RNA. TCRdb passed the multiplex PCR reads through MiXCR, listing each CDR3 protein once. The data contain roughly 100,000 distinct CDR3 sequences, about 30% of them seen just once; the ten biggest clones take up about 40%. The sequencing input was glioma tissue, nonneoplastic brain tissue, or PBMCs (not recorded which). The rearrangement uses TRBV28 and TRBJ1-2; D remains unclear. The sequence derives from a human donor with low-grade glioma or glioblastoma, undergoing nonglioma brain surgery, or in good health (not recorded which). The CDR3 here is CASSLSDVNYGYTF. The CDR3 nucleotides read TGTGCCAGCAGTTTATCGGACGTCAACTATGGCTACACCTTC.